The following is a TCR beta chain sequence with its context. Under the authors' procedure: Reference gene primers were amplified, and this amplification served to estimate nucleated cell counts. Using immunoSEQ multiplex PCR, the repertoire was profiled, and TCRdb retains in-frame clones only, with some absent. That table furnishes V, J and clone size, whereas the DNA furnished D and trimming. The sample holds approximately 110,000 clones, more than 80% seen once. This sample is part of a study of blood T cell repertoires in COVID-19. Study background: COVID-19 samples from acute and convalescent phases originated in the United States, Italy and Spain. Nucleic acid was either cDNA or gDNA, and it came from T cells, B-cell-depleted T cells, or PBMCs.

Patients in Seattle were enrolled during active infection, then followed longitudinally. After removal of 2 bases from V and 4 bases from J, the junction contained 16 bases not matched to a gene. The V gene's germline CDR1 is MNHEY and CDR2 SVGEGT. CDR3 length: 20 residues. Sample: peripheral blood. This receptor was identified in a woman older than 75 with COVID-19, enrolled during active disease. The V gene is TRBV6-2 or TRBV6-3, the J gene TRBJ2-7; TRBD2 matches 14 bases. As DNA, the CDR3 is TGTGCCAGCAGTTACACTCCCGGGACTAGCGGGAGTCGAGCCCTTTACGAGCAGTACTTC. Translating it yields CASSYTPGTSGSRALYEQYF.